This TCR beta chain was identified in a study of preoperative IRX-2 immunotherapy in early breast cancer. This clone was observed a handful of times. As for treatment: preoperative locoregional IRX-2 cytokine immunotherapy. The germline V gene encodes CDR1 MNHGY and CDR2 SAAAGT. This CDR3 is 14 amino acids long. V was pared by 6 bases and J by 4 bases, with 15 bases between. Some clones are missing from TCRdb's copy, which holds only in-frame ones; the method was immunoSEQ multiplex PCR. The data contain some 30,000 clones, around 92% of them singletons. Material: tumor tissue, obtained after IRX-2 immunotherapy. This TCR was recovered from a human donor with breast cancer. V usage is TRBV6-8 and J usage is TRBJ1-1; TRBD1 might be the D (5 bases). CDR3 DNA: TGTGCCAGCAGACCCCGAGGGGCTTTCACTGAAGCTTTCTTT. This gives the protein CASRPRGAFTEAFF.